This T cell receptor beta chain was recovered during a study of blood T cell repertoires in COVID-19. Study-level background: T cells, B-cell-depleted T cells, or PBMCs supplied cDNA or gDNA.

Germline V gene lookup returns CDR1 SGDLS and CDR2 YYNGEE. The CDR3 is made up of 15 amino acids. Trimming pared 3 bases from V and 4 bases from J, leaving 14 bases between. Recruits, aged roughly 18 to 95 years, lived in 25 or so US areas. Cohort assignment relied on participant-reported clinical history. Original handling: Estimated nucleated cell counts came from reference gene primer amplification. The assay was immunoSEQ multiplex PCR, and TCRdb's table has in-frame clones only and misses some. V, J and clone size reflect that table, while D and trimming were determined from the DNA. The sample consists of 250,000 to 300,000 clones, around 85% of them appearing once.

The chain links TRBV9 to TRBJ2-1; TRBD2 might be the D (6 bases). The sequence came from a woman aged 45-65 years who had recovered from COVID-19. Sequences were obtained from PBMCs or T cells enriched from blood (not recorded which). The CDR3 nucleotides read TGTGCCAGCAGCGGGGGGACTCACACTTACAATGAGCAGTTCTTC. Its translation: CASSGGTHTYNEQFF.